These T cell receptor beta chains were read from a single sample in a study of beta chain features in type 1 diabetes. Profiled with immunoSEQ multiplex PCR; TCRdb holds only in-frame clones, not every one. The profile shows approximately 340,000 clones, about 15% of them singletons. The material sequenced was naive CD4+ T cells from blood. The receptor source for this set is a woman between 18 and 29 years old in good health. Each CDR3 is given with its conserved first and last residue. D genes are given only for firm matches. Rows give clone size only sometimes, using once, few, many, or a class for an expanded clone.

j_call cdr3_length d_call v_call clone_size cdr3_nt cdr3_aa
TRBJ2-1 16 TRBD2 TRBV4-2 few TGTGCCAGCAGCCAAGGTGGAGCGGGACTTTACAATGAGCAGTTCTTC CASSQGGAGLYNEQFF
TRBJ1-2 13 TRBD1 TRBV29-1 - TGCAGCGTTCGTGCGACAGGGGTGATTGGCTACACCTTC CSVRATGVIGYTF
TRBJ2-1 16 TRBD2 TRBV15 - TGTGCCACCAGCAGAGTAGGGGCTAGCGGATACAATGAGCAGTTCTTC CATSRVGASGYNEQFF
TRBJ2-7 13 - TRBV7-2 few TGTGCCAGCAGCTTCAGACTTTCCTACGAGCAGTACTTC CASSFRLSYEQYF
TRBJ2-5 14 - TRBV9 - TGTGCCAGCAGCGTAGCGGGAGAGGGGGAGACCCAGTACTTC CASSVAGEGETQYF
TRBJ2-5 13 TRBD1 TRBV5-1 - TGCGCCAGCAGTCGAACAGGGGATGGGACCCAGTACTTC CASSRTGDGTQYF
TRBJ2-1 14 TRBD2 TRBV6-1 - TGTGCCAGCAGAGGGACTAACCTCTTCAATGAGCAGTTCTTC CASRGTNLFNEQFF
TRBJ1-5 15 - TRBV7-6 few TGTGCCAGCAGCCCTCAAGACGGAGGCAATCAGCCCCAGCATTTT CASSPQDGGNQPQHF
TRBJ1-4 15 - TRBV7-9 - TGTGCCAGCACCCCCCGTGGAGCAACTAATGAAAAACTGTTTTTT CASTPRGATNEKLFF
TRBJ1-5 15 - TRBV15 few TGTGCCACCAGCAGCCAGGGTTATAGCAATCAGCCCCAGCATTTT CATSSQGYSNQPQHF
TRBJ1-1 12 - TRBV7-9 - TGTGCCAGCATCGCCCAGCGGGGTGAAGCTTTCTTT CASIAQRGEAFF
TRBJ2-7 14 TRBD2 TRBV29-1 few TGCAGCGTTTCTAGACTAGCCTCAGACCACGAGCAGTACTTC CSVSRLASDHEQYF
TRBJ2-7 15 - TRBV5-6 - TGTGCCAGCAGCTTGGTTGGGCAGGGCTCCTACGAGCAGTACTTC CASSLVGQGSYEQYF
TRBJ2-3 14 - TRBV4-2 few TGTGCCAGCAGCCAAGGGCTAGCTGGCGATACGCAGTATTTT CASSQGLAGDTQYF
TRBJ2-1 15 TRBD2 TRBV28 few TGTGCCAGCAGCGAATCTCTAGCGGGAGCCAATGAGCAGTTCTTC CASSESLAGANEQFF